Presented here are 20 T cell receptor beta chains from one specimen sequenced in a study of T cell responses to AZD1222 COVID-19 vaccine. Generated by immunoSEQ multiplex PCR, the TCRdb table keeps only in-frame clones and is missing some. The sample lists around 210,000 clones; approximately 94% were seen once. The material was peripheral blood, obtained 28 days after the second dose of the MenACWY control vaccine. The receptors originated from an adult who received the MenACWY meningococcal vaccine as a control.

The genes are TRBV9 and TRBJ2-2; 10 nucleotides line up with TRBD1. This CDR3 has 17 amino acids. The V gene's germline CDR1 is SGDLS and CDR2 YYNGEE. J was trimmed by 4 bases and V by 3 bases; bases with no gene match: 9. The CDR3 loop is CASSALRDRGITGELFF. The CDR3 DNA reads as TGTGCCAGCAGCGCCCTCAGGGACAGGGGTATCACCGGGGAGCTGTTTTTT.

The chain carries TRBV5-1 and TRBJ2-5, with TRBD2 matching over 11 bases. J was trimmed by 5 bases and V by 4 bases; bases with no gene match: 4. The germline V gene encodes CDR1 SGHRS and CDR2 YFSETQ. The CDR3 is made up of 14 amino acids. The CDR3 spells CASSRLAGYETQYF. The CDR3 DNA is TGCGCCAGCAGCCGACTAGCGGGATATGAGACCCAGTACTTC. The full variable domain, with the rest looked up from reference TRBV5-1 and TRBJ2-5, is KAGVTQTPRYLIKTRGQQVTLSCSPISGHRSVSWYQQTPGQGLQFLFEYFSETQRNKGNFPGRFSGRQFSNSRSEMNVSTLELGDSALYLCASSRLAGYETQYFGPGTRLLVL.

The chain links TRBV7-2 to TRBJ2-1, with 9 nucleotides matching TRBD2. The germline V gene has CDR1 SGHTA and CDR2 FQGNSA. This CDR3 comprises 15 residues. V shed 1 base and J 5 bases; nucleotides not matched to a gene: 3. CDR3 DNA sequence: TGTGCCAGCAGCTTAGGGCTAGCGGGGAACAATGAGCAGTTCTTC. Its protein product is CASSLGLAGNNEQFF.

Turning to this clone: This sample also contains other DNA sequences that code for the same CDR3. The CDR3 DNA follows: TGCGCCAGCAGCTTGGATGGAAATCAGCCCCAGCATTTT. Its translation is CASSLDGNQPQHF. The chain carries TRBV5-1 and TRBJ1-5; no definite D call. Looked up from germline, CDR1 is SGHRS and CDR2 is YFSETQ. The CDR3 is 13 residues long. The ends were cut back, 0 bases at V and 4 bases at J, with 5 bases in the middle.

CDR3 amino acids: CATSGLGGQPQHF. The CDR3 coding sequence is TGTGCCACCAGTGGGTTGGGGGGGCAGCCCCAGCATTTT. The rearrangement links TRBV24-1 to TRBJ1-5; D perhaps matches TRBD1 (5 bases). Deletions cut 5 bases from V and 7 bases from J, with 11 bases between. This CDR3 has 13 amino acids. Germline CDR1 KGHDR, CDR2 SFDVKD.

This clone was counted only a few times. The rearrangement joins TRBV3-1 (or the pseudogene TRBV3-2) to TRBJ1-4; 8 positions agree with TRBD1. Germline trimming cut 4 bases from V and 7 bases from J; bases unmatched to any gene: 2. The CDR3 consists of 13 residues. Germline assignment: CDR1 LGHDT and CDR2 YNNKEL (reference sequence). CDR3 bases: TGTGCCAGCAGCCTACAGGGGGGTGAAAAACTGTTTTTT. This codes for CASSLQGGEKLFF.

The chain employs TRBV11-2 and TRBJ2-7, with D possibly TRBD2 on 6 matching bases. Trimming removed 0 bases at V and 2 bases at J, with 11 bases between. From germline, CDR1 is SGHAT and CDR2 FQNNGV. The CDR3 runs 15 residues. As DNA, the CDR3 is TGTGCCAGCAGCTTAGAGACGGGAGCCACCTACGAGCAGTACTTC. Residues: CASSLETGATYEQYF.

The V gene is TRBV4-2, the J gene TRBJ1-2; D is uncertain. The germline V gene has CDR1 LGHNA and CDR2 YNFKEQ. This CDR3 region has 15 residues. V gave up 0 bases and J gave up 4 bases, with 12 bases separating them. The CDR3 protein is CASSQEETQAYGYTF. The CDR3, as DNA: TGTGCCAGCAGCCAAGAGGAGACGCAGGCCTATGGCTACACCTTC.

V gene TRBV4-1 combines with J gene TRBJ2-2, with D perhaps TRBD2 (6 bases). V shed 6 bases and J shed 1 base, with 12 bases lying between them. CDR1 is MGHRA, CDR2 YSYEKL, per germline. The CDR3 extends over 15 amino acids. The CDR3 nucleotides read TGCGCCAGCAGGCACGGCGGGATGAACACCGGGGAGCTGTTTTTT. Translating it yields CASRHGGMNTGELFF.

The V and J genes are TRBV6-5 and TRBJ1-4; D is unclear. The CDR3 extends over 11 amino acids. V dropped 10 bases and J dropped 8 bases, with 11 bases sitting between them. From germline, CDR1 is MNHEY and CDR2 SVGAGI. CDR3: CATAGGEKLFF. CDR3 sequence (DNA): TGTGCCACAGCGGGTGGGGAAAAACTGTTTTTT.

The chain carries TRBV11-1 and TRBJ2-1; D gene ambiguous. V was shortened by 0 bases and J by 9 bases, with 9 bases between the two germline ends. The CDR3 has 13 residues. Germline CDR1 reads SGHAT; CDR2 reads FQDESV (reference sequence). The CDR3, as DNA: TGTGCCAGCAGCTTAGCGGTGGGCAGTGAGCAGTTCTTC. This sequence encodes CASSLAVGSEQFF.

This chain links TRBV6-1 with TRBJ1-3, with TRBD1 as a possible D gene (5 bases). CDR1 and CDR2 from the germline V gene are MNHNS and SASEGT. V dropped 2 bases and J dropped 0 bases, with 23 bases sitting between them. The CDR3 totals 20 residues. CDR3 in DNA: TGTGCCAGCAGTGAAACCGCGCCCGCGGGGCAGACACACTCTGGAAACACCATATATTTT. It encodes CASSETAPAGQTHSGNTIYF.

Details on this clone: Additional DNA sequences in this sample encode the identical CDR3. J is TRBJ1-5 and V is TRBV6-2 or TRBV6-3; D is uncertain. This CDR3 has 14 residues. Per germline, CDR1 MNHEY and CDR2 SVGEGT. Trimming took 4 bases from V and 0 from J, leaving 7 bases between them. CDR3 sequence (DNA): TGTGCCAGCAGTTCTCCAGGTAGCAATCAGCCCCAGCATTTT. Protein: CASSSPGSNQPQHF.

This clone was observed a single time. This chain connects TRBV12-3 or TRBV12-4 to TRBJ2-7, with D possibly matching TRBD2 (5 bases). This CDR3 comprises 13 residues. V lost 5 bases and J lost 0, with 8 bases in between. The CDR3 DNA is TGTGCCAGCAGTCCGGGAACCTCCTACGAGCAGTACTTC. It is translated as CASSPGTSYEQYF.

V usage is TRBV7-9 and J usage is TRBJ2-7; 7 nucleotides align to TRBD1. CDR3 size: 14 residues. J lost 7 bases, V lost 2 bases, and 8 bases had no gene match. Germline V lookup: CDR1 SEHNR, CDR2 FQNEAQ (reference sequence). CDR3 residues: CASSLSGTAWEQYF. The DNA for the CDR3 is TGTGCCAGCAGCTTATCCGGGACAGCGTGGGAGCAGTACTTC.

The J gene is TRBJ1-1, the V gene TRBV11-2; D is unresolved. The length of the CDR3 is 14 residues. Trimming left V 1 base short and J 1 base short, with 7 bases between. Germline values: CDR1 SGHAT, CDR2 FQNNGV. The CDR3 sequence: CASSLVWENTEAFF. CDR3 bases: TGTGCCAGCAGCTTAGTTTGGGAGAACACTGAAGCTTTCTTT.

The chain couples TRBV19 to TRBJ2-1, with 10 nucleotides matching TRBD2. The germline V gene has CDR1 LNHDA and CDR2 SQIVND (reference sequence). The CDR3 extends over 14 amino acids. The J segment lost 5 bases and the V segment lost 4 bases, leaving 2 bases of the junction unmatched. As DNA, the CDR3 is TGTGCCAGTAGTAGAGGACTAGCGGACAATGAGCAGTTCTTC. Amino acid sequence: CASSRGLADNEQFF.

The V and J genes are TRBV12-3 or TRBV12-4 and TRBJ2-3, with no clear D. This CDR3 has 13 residues. Trimming cost V 0 bases and J 1 base, with 2 bases left between them. This CDR3 reads CASSLAGTDTQYF. The DNA of the CDR3 is TGTGCCAGCAGTTTAGCCGGCACAGATACGCAGTATTTT.

J is TRBJ2-1 and V is TRBV7-9; 11 positions agree with TRBD2. Germline CDR1 is SEHNR and CDR2 is FQNEAQ (reference sequence). The CDR3 is 19 amino acids. J gave up 2 bases and V 0 bases, and 9 bases lay outside the gene matches. CDR3 bases: TGTGCCAGCAGCTTAGCGGGTTCTAGCGGGGGGCGACCCTACAATGAGCAGTTCTTC. As protein: CASSLAGSSGGRPYNEQFF.

The chain recombines TRBV28 with TRBJ1-1, with TRBD1 matching 8 bases. The length of the CDR3 is 13 residues. V trimming: 4 bases; J trimming: 10 bases; junction bases outside the gene matches: 8. Germline values: CDR1 MDHEN, CDR2 SYDVKM. The CDR3 sequence is CASSSGGGFGAFF. DNA for the CDR3: TGTGCCAGCAGTTCAGGGGGCGGATTCGGAGCTTTCTTT.